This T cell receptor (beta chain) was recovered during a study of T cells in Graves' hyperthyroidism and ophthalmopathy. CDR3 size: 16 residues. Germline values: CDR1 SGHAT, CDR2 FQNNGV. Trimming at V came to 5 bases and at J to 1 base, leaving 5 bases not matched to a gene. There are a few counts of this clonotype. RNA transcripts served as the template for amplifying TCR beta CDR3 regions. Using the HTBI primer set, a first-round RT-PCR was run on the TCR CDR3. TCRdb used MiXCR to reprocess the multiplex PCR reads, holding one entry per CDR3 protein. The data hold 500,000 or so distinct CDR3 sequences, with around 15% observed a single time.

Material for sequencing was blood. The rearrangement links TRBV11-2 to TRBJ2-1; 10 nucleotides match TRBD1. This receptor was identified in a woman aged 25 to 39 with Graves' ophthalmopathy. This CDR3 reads CASSQRGQGSYNEQFF. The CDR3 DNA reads TGTGCCAGCAGCCAGAGGGGACAGGGGTCCTACAATGAGCAGTTCTTC.